This is a list of T cell receptor beta chains from one sample in a study of Graves' ophthalmopathy and Graves' hyperthyroidism. TCRdb reprocessed the multiplex PCR reads via MiXCR and lists one record per CDR3 protein. The profile covers roughly 610,000 distinct CDR3 sequences, with roughly 20% appearing a single time and more than 5.5% taken by the ten largest. Specimen: peripheral blood. The receptors here all came from a woman aged 18-29 years with stable Graves' hyperthyroidism. Some clones in this sample may be carry-over from other donors' samples. CDR3s include the opening cysteine and the closing phenylalanine or tryptophan. A D gene is named only where the DNA matches it firmly. Only part of the rows carry a size: once, few, many, or a class if the clone is expanded.

V gene	D gene	clone size	J gene	CDR3 DNA	CDR3 protein
TRBV6-5	TRBD1	many	TRBJ1-2	TGTGCCAGCAGGACGACAGGGGTAGGATATGGCTACACCTTC	CASRTTGVGYGYTF
TRBV5-6	TRBD1	-	TRBJ2-7	TGTGCCAGCAGCCCGGGGGGACAGGGTGGGGGCGAGCAGTACTTC	CASSPGGQGGGEQYF
TRBV6-5	-	-	TRBJ1-1	TGTGCCAGCAGTTACAACGGCTTGAACACTGAAGCTTTCTTT	CASSYNGLNTEAFF
TRBV6-1	-	-	TRBJ1-1	TGTGCCAGCAGTGATGGGGGGCGCGGGGCGAACACTGAAGCTTTCTTT	CASSDGGRGANTEAFF
TRBV7-3	-	many	TRBJ2-5	TGTGCCAGCAGCCCAAACCCTGGGCGCCAAGAGACCCAGTACTTC	CASSPNPGRQETQYF
TRBV13	-	many	TRBJ1-5	TGTGCCAGCAGCTCCCCGCGGGTAGGCAATCAGCCCCAGCATTTT	CASSSPRVGNQPQHF
TRBV12-3/TRBV12-4	-	many	TRBJ2-7	TGTGCCAGCAGTTCCATAGGCGGGCTGTATAACCTCTACGAGCAGTACTTC	CASSSIGGLYNLYEQYF
TRBV11-1	-	many	TRBJ1-2	TGTGCCAGCAGCTTAGGGGGCGCAGCCCCTAACTATGGCTACACCTTC	CASSLGGAAPNYGYTF
TRBV18	-	-	TRBJ1-5	TGTGCCAGCTCACCTATGATTTTACAACAGGATGGTAGCTATCAGCCGCAGCATTTT	CASSPMILQQDGSYQPQHF
TRBV28	-	many	TRBJ2-7	TGTGCCAGCAGTTTACATGTCTCCGGCAACGAGCAGTACTTC	CASSLHVSGNEQYF
TRBV28	-	many	TRBJ1-2	TGTGCCAGCAGTTTAGGAGGGGGAAGAGGGAGAGGCTACACCTTC	CASSLGGGRGRGYTF
TRBV7-3	-	many	TRBJ2-7	TGTGCCAGCAGCCAACTCTATCGGGGGGAGCAGTACTTC	CASSQLYRGEQYF
TRBV10-3	-	-	TRBJ2-7	TGTGCAGTGAACTCTGGCCGGCAGTTACCTATCTACGAGCAGTACTTC	CAVNSGRQLPIYEQYF
TRBV28	-	-	TRBJ1-5	TGTGCCACTAATCAAGACTTCGAAAGTAGGCAGCCCCAGCATTTT	CATNQDFESRQPQHF
TRBV20-1	TRBD2	-	TRBJ2-3	TGCAGTGCTAGACCAAGCGGGGGCCGCACAGATACGCAGTATTTT	CSARPSGGRTDTQYF
TRBV2	TRBD2	few	TRBJ2-2	TGTGCCAGCACCAGGCAGCGGGGGGGTACCGGGGAGCTGTTTTTT	CASTRQRGGTGELFF